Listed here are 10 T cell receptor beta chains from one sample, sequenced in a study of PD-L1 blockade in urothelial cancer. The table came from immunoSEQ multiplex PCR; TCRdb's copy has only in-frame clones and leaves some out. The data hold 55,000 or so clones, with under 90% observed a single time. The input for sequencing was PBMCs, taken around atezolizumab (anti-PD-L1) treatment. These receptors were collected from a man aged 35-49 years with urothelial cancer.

CDR3: CASRDRGLNTGELFF. In nucleotides, the CDR3 is TGTGCCAGTAGGGACAGGGGTTTGAACACCGGGGAGCTGTTTTTT. V gene TRBV19 combines with J gene TRBJ2-2; 9 bases are shared with TRBD1. CDR1 is LNHDA, CDR2 SQIVND, per germline (reference sequence). V was clipped by 6 bases and J by 1 base; unmatched bases: 3. The CDR3 spans 15 residues.

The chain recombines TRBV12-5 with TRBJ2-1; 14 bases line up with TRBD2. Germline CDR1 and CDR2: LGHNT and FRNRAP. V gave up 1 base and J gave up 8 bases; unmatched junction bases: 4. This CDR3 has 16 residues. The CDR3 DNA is TGTGCTAGTGGTTTGGCCGGGACTAGCGGGAGCGATGAGCAGTTCTTC. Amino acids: CASGLAGTSGSDEQFF.

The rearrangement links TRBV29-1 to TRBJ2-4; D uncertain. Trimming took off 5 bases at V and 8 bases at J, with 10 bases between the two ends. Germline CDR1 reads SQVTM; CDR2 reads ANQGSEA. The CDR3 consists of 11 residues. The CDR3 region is CSVLRTDIQYF. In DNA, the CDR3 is TGCAGCGTTCTCCGTACGGACATTCAGTACTTC. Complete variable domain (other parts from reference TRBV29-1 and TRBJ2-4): SAVISQKPSRDICQRGTSLTIQCQVDSQVTMMFWYRQQPGQSLTLIATANQGSEATYESGFVIDKFPISRPNLTFSTLTVSNMSPEDSSIYLCSVLRTDIQYFGAGTRLSVL.

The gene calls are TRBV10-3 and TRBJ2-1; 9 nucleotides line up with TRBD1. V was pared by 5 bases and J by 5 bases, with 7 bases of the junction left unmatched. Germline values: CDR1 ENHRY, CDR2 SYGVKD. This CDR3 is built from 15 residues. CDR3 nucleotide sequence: TGTGCCATCAGTACCGGGACAGGGCACAACAATGAGCAGTTCTTC. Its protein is CAISTGTGHNNEQFF.

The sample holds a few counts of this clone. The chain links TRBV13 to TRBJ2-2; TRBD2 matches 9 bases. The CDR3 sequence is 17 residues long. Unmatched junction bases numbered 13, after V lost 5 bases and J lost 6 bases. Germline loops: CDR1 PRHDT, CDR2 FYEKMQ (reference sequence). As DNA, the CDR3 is TGTGCCAGCAGCCGGCCGAGGGGACTAGCCGTTTCCGGGGAGCTGTTTTTT. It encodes CASSRPRGLAVSGELFF.

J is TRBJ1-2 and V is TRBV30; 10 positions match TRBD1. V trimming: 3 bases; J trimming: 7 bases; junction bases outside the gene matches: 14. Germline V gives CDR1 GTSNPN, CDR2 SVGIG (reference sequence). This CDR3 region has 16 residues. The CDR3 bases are TGTGCCTGGAGACCCAGACAGGGGGCCTTTGCCGGTGGCTACACCTTC. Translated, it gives CAWRPRQGAFAGGYTF.

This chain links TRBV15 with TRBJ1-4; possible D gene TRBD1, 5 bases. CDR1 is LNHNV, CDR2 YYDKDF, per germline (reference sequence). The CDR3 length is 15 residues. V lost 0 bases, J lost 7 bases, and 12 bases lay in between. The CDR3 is CATSRDRVQGEKLFF. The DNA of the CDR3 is TGTGCCACCAGCAGAGATAGAGTGCAGGGTGAAAAACTGTTTTTT.

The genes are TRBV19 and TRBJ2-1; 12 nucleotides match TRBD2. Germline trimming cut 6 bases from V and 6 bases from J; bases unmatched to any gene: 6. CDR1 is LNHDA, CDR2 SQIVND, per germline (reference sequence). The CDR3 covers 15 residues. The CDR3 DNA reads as TGTGCCAGTAGCCGCGGGACTAGCGGGCGCAATGAGCAGTTCTTC. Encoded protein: CASSRGTSGRNEQFF.

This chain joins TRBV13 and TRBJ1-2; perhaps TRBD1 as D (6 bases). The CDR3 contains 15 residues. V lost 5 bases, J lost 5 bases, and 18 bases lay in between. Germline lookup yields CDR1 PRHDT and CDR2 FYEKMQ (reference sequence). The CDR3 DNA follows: TGTGCCAGCAGCCCCCGGGACATCGGAGAGTATGGCTACACCTTC. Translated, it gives CASSPRDIGEYGYTF.

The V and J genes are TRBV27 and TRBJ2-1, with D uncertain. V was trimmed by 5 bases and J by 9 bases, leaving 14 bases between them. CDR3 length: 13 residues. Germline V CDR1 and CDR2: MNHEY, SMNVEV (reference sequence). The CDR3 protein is CASSLTAKREQFF. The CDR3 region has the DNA TGTGCCAGCAGTCTAACGGCGAAGCGTGAGCAGTTCTTC.